Listed below are T cell receptor beta chains from one sample, sequenced in a study of blood T cell repertoires in COVID-19. The protocol was immunoSEQ multiplex PCR, while the TCRdb copy is restricted to in-frame clones and leaves out a portion. The data hold 50,000 to 70,000 clones, with 84% observed a single time. Sequenced: peripheral blood. These receptors all stem from a woman in her fifties or sixties with acute or convalescent COVID-19. Each CDR3 is given with its conserved first and last residue. The order of the fields is CDR3 DNA, CDR3 protein, J gene, V gene, clone size, D gene. The D gene is left open where the match is weak. Some rows mark clone size as missing; the rest say once, few, many or name a class of expanded clone.

cdr3_nt: TGTGCCACCAGCAGAGATCGGCGGGCCGGAATCACTGAAGCTTTCTTT; cdr3_aa: CATSRDRRAGITEAFF; j_call: TRBJ1-1; v_call: TRBV15; clone_size: .; d_call: .
cdr3_nt: TGTGCCAGCAGTCCCCTAGGGACACGGAACACCGGGGAGCTGTTTTTT; cdr3_aa: CASSPLGTRNTGELFF; j_call: TRBJ2-2; v_call: TRBV6-4; clone_size: .; d_call: .
cdr3_nt: TGTGCCAGCATCGTAGGTTGGGGCAGTGAGCAGTTCTTC; cdr3_aa: CASIVGWGSEQFF; j_call: TRBJ2-1; v_call: TRBV12-3/TRBV12-4; clone_size: .; d_call: .
cdr3_nt: TGTGCCAGCAGCTCTGTCCAGTACTATGGCTACACCTTC; cdr3_aa: CASSSVQYYGYTF; j_call: TRBJ1-2; v_call: TRBV12-3/TRBV12-4; clone_size: .; d_call: .
cdr3_nt: TGTGCCAGCAGCCAAATCCAGGGGGCCAGCACCATATATTTT; cdr3_aa: CASSQIQGASTIYF; j_call: TRBJ1-3; v_call: TRBV9; clone_size: once; d_call: TRBD1
cdr3_nt: TGTGCCAGCAGCCCAGCCGGAACAGGGGGTACTGAAGCTTTCTTT; cdr3_aa: CASSPAGTGGTEAFF; j_call: TRBJ1-1; v_call: TRBV9; clone_size: .; d_call: TRBD1
cdr3_nt: TGTGCCAGCAGTTTGGCAGGCAATCAGCCCCAGCATTTT; cdr3_aa: CASSLAGNQPQHF; j_call: TRBJ1-5; v_call: TRBV25-1; clone_size: .; d_call: .
cdr3_nt: TGTGCCAGCAGCATAATTCCCAGTAACAGCGGGAGGAACACTGAAGCTTTCTTT; cdr3_aa: CASSIIPSNSGRNTEAFF; j_call: TRBJ1-1; v_call: TRBV5-4; clone_size: .; d_call: .
cdr3_nt: TGTGCCAGTAGTATAGGGCTTACCAACTATGGCTACACCTTC; cdr3_aa: CASSIGLTNYGYTF; j_call: TRBJ1-2; v_call: TRBV19; clone_size: .; d_call: .
cdr3_nt: TGTGCCAGCAGCGTGTCGACAGGGTTGAGCACCGGGGAGCTGTTTTTT; cdr3_aa: CASSVSTGLSTGELFF; j_call: TRBJ2-2; v_call: TRBV9; clone_size: few; d_call: TRBD1
cdr3_nt: TGTGCCAGCTCACCAGGTAGCGGAGGCTACAATGAGCAGTTCTTC; cdr3_aa: CASSPGSGGYNEQFF; j_call: TRBJ2-1; v_call: TRBV18; clone_size: .; d_call: .
cdr3_nt: TGTGCCAGCAGCTTCACTAGCGGGGGCACAGATACGCAGTATTTT; cdr3_aa: CASSFTSGGTDTQYF; j_call: TRBJ2-3; v_call: TRBV5-8; clone_size: few; d_call: TRBD2
cdr3_nt: TGTGCCAGCAGCTCGGGACAGTTTCTGAACACTGAAGCTTTCTTT; cdr3_aa: CASSSGQFLNTEAFF; j_call: TRBJ1-1; v_call: TRBV11-2; clone_size: .; d_call: TRBD1
cdr3_nt: TGCGCCCGCAGCCGACGGGGGGGCGATCCCGGGGAGCTGTTTTTT; cdr3_aa: CARSRRGGDPGELFF; j_call: TRBJ2-2; v_call: TRBV5-1; clone_size: .; d_call: TRBD2
cdr3_nt: TGTGCCAGCAGCTTGGGAGGGACAGGGAGCAATCAGCCCCAGCATTTT; cdr3_aa: CASSLGGTGSNQPQHF; j_call: TRBJ1-5; v_call: TRBV5-5; clone_size: .; d_call: TRBD1
cdr3_nt: TGTGCTAGTGGTTCCCTAGCGAGTACTGAAGCTTTCTTT; cdr3_aa: CASGSLASTEAFF; j_call: TRBJ1-1; v_call: TRBV12-5; clone_size: .; d_call: .
cdr3_nt: TGTGCCAGTAGTATAACTCACGACAGGGAGACCTATGGCTACACCTTC; cdr3_aa: CASSITHDRETYGYTF; j_call: TRBJ1-2; v_call: TRBV19; clone_size: .; d_call: TRBD1
cdr3_nt: TGTGCCAGCAGTGACTCCGGGACAGGGGCTGATGGCTACACCTTC; cdr3_aa: CASSDSGTGADGYTF; j_call: TRBJ1-2; v_call: TRBV6-5; clone_size: .; d_call: TRBD1
cdr3_nt: TGTGCCAGCAGCTTAGATATTCAGGACTATGGCTACACCTTC; cdr3_aa: CASSLDIQDYGYTF; j_call: TRBJ1-2; v_call: TRBV11-2; clone_size: .; d_call: .
cdr3_nt: TGTGCCAGCAGCGCTTCGGGACAGCACTATGGCTACACCTTC; cdr3_aa: CASSASGQHYGYTF; j_call: TRBJ1-2; v_call: TRBV9; clone_size: .; d_call: TRBD1
cdr3_nt: TGTGCCAGCAGCCAAGGGTCTAGCAGTCCCTACGAGCAGTACTTC; cdr3_aa: CASSQGSSSPYEQYF; j_call: TRBJ2-7; v_call: TRBV4-2; clone_size: .; d_call: .
cdr3_nt: TGTGCCAGCAGCAAAGTTACCCGGGCCCACGGGGAGGATGGAAACACCATATATTTT; cdr3_aa: CASSKVTRAHGEDGNTIYF; j_call: TRBJ1-3; v_call: TRBV21-1; clone_size: .; d_call: .
cdr3_nt: TGCAGCGCCGGGGGAAACGGGGAGCTGTTTTTT; cdr3_aa: CSAGGNGELFF; j_call: TRBJ2-2; v_call: TRBV29-1; clone_size: .; d_call: .
cdr3_nt: TGTGCCAGCAGCTTGGCTAGCTCCTACGAGCAGTACTTC; cdr3_aa: CASSLASSYEQYF; j_call: TRBJ2-7; v_call: TRBV5-6; clone_size: once; d_call: .
cdr3_nt: TGTGCCAGTAGTATAGGGGGCACTAATCAGCCCCAGCATTTT; cdr3_aa: CASSIGGTNQPQHF; j_call: TRBJ1-5; v_call: TRBV19; clone_size: .; d_call: .
cdr3_nt: TGTGCGAGAGGGACCTACGAGCAGTACTTC; cdr3_aa: CARGTYEQYF; j_call: TRBJ2-7; v_call: TRBV13; clone_size: .; d_call: .
cdr3_nt: TGTGCCAGCTCACCGCTTATGACAGGGAACACTGAAGCTTTCTTT; cdr3_aa: CASSPLMTGNTEAFF; j_call: TRBJ1-1; v_call: TRBV18; clone_size: .; d_call: .
cdr3_nt: TGTGCCATCAGACCTGGGAGTGGCGGGGGGGCGAACACCGGGGAGCTGTTTTTT; cdr3_aa: CAIRPGSGGGANTGELFF; j_call: TRBJ2-2; v_call: TRBV10-3; clone_size: few; d_call: TRBD2
cdr3_nt: TGTGCCAGCAGCTTATGGACAGTAAACTCACCCCTCCACTTT; cdr3_aa: CASSLWTVNSPLHF; j_call: TRBJ1-6; v_call: TRBV7-9; clone_size: .; d_call: .
cdr3_nt: TGTGCCATCAGTTCCTTGACTATTTCTCCAGATACGCAGTATTTT; cdr3_aa: CAISSLTISPDTQYF; j_call: TRBJ2-3; v_call: TRBV10-3; clone_size: .; d_call: .